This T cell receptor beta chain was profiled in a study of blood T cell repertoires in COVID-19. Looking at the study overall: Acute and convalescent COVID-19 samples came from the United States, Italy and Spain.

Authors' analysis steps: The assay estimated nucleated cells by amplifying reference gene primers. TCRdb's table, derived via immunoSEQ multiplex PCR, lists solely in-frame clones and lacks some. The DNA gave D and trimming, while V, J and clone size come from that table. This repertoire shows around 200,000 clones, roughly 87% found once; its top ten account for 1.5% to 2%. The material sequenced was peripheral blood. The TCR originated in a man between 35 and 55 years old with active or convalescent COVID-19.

In nucleotides, the CDR3 is TGTGCCAGCAGCGTAGGGGGGCGGGCCTATGGCTACACCTTC. Protein: CASSVGGRAYGYTF. J is TRBJ1-2 and V is TRBV9; weak D call: TRBD1 (6 bases). Trimming cost V 0 bases and J 4 bases, with 10 bases left between them. CDR1 SGDLS and CDR2 YYNGEE come from the germline V gene. The CDR3 runs to 14 residues. The whole variable domain, filled in from reference TRBV9 and TRBJ1-2, reads DSGVTQTPKHLITATGQRVTLRCSPRSGDLSVYWYQQSLDQGLQFLIQYYNGEERAKGNILERFSAQQFPDLHSELNLSSLELGDSALYFCASSVGGRAYGYTFGSGTRLTVV.